This T cell receptor (beta chain) was found in a study of T cell repertoires in ileal Crohn's disease. Overall study results and limits: Clonal expansions were more frequent in active smokers than non-smokers at surgery.

In regard to this clone: The antigen is unknown.

This table comes from immunoSEQ multiplex PCR, and its TCRdb copy is limited to in-frame clones, with some not included. Among approximately 7,000 clones, 60% to 75% were seen once, and the ten largest hold approximately 18%. The germline V gene has CDR1 MNHEY and CDR2 SVGAGI. This CDR3 has 15 residues. V gave up 6 bases and J gave up 5 bases, with 17 bases separating them. Sequenced input: ileal tissue. The receptor's source is an adult with Crohn's disease. This chain uses TRBV6-5 with TRBJ1-5, with D possibly being TRBD1 (5 bases). The CDR3 region has the DNA TGTGCCAGCAGACCCGACAGCCTATTCGATCAGCCCCAGCATTTT. The encoded protein is CASRPDSLFDQPQHF.